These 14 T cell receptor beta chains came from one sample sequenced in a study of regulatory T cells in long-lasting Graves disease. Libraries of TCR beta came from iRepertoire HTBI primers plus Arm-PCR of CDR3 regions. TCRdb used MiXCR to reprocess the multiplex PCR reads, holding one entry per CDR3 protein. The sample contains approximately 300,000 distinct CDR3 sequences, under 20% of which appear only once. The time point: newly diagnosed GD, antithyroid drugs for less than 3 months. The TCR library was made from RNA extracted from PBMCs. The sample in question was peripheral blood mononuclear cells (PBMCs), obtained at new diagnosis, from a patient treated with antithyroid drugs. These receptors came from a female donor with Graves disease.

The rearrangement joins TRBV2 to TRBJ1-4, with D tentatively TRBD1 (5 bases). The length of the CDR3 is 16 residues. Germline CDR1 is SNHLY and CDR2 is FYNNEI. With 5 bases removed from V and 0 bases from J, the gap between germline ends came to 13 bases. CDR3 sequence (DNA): TGTGCCAGCAGTCCCCGGGACGTAGCAACTAATGAAAAACTGTTTTTT. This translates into CASSPRDVATNEKLFF.

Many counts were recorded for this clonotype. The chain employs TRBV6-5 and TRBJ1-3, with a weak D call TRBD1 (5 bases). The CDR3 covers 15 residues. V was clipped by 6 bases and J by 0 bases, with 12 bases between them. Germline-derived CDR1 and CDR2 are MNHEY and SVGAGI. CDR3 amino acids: CASSYAGGSGNTIYF. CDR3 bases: TGTGCCAGCAGCTACGCGGGGGGCTCTGGAAACACCATATATTTT.

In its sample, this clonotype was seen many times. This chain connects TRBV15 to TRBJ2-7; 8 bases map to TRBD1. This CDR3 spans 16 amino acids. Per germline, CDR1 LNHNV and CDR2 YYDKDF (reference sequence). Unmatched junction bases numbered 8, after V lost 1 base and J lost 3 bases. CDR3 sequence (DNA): TGTGCCACCAGCAGAGGGGGGAGCGGACAGGGCTACGAGCAGTACTTC. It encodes CATSRGGSGQGYEQYF.

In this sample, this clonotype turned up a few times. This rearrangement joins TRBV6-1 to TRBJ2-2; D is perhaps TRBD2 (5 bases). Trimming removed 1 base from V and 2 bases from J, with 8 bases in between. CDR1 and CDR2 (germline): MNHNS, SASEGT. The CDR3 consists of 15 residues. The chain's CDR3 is CASSEDSANTGELFF. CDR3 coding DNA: TGTGCCAGCAGTGAAGATAGCGCCAACACCGGGGAGCTGTTTTTT.

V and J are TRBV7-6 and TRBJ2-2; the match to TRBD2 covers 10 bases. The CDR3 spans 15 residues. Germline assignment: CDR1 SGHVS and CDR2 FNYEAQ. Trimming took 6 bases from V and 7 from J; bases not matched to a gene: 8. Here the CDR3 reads CASSLTSGTYGELFF. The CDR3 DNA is TGTGCCAGCAGTCTCACTAGCGGGACTTACGGGGAGCTGTTTTTT.

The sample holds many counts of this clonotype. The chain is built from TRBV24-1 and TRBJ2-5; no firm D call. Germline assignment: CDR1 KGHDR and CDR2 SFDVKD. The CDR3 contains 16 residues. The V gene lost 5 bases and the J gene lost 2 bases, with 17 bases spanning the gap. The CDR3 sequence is CATSAPAQPNQETQYF. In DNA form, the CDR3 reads TGTGCCACCAGTGCCCCCGCCCAGCCTAATCAAGAGACCCAGTACTTC.

The CDR3 protein is CASSVGHLYEQYF. The CDR3 region has the DNA TGTGCCAGCAGCGTCGGACACCTCTACGAGCAGTACTTC. The chain couples TRBV9 to TRBJ2-7, with D maybe TRBD1 (5 bases). Germline V gives CDR1 SGDLS, CDR2 YYNGEE. The CDR3 is 13 amino acids. Trimming left V 2 bases short and J 3 bases short, with 9 bases between.

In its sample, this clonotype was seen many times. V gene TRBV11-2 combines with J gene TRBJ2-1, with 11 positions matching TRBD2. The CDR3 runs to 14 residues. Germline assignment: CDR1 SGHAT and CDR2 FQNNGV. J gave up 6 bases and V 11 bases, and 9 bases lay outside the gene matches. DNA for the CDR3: TGTGCCCCCCCCACTAGCGGGAGTACCAATGAGCAGTTCTTC. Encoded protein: CAPPTSGSTNEQFF.

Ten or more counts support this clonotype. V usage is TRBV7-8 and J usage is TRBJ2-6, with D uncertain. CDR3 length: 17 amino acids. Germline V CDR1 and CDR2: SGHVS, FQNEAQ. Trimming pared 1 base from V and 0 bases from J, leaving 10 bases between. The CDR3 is CASSLGTALSGANVLTF. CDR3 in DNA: TGTGCCAGCAGCTTAGGGACGGCACTCTCTGGGGCCAACGTCCTGACTTTC.

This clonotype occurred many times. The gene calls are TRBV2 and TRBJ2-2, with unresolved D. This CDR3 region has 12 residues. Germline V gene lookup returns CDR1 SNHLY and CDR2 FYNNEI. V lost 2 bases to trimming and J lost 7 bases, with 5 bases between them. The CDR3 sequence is CASSEIRGELFF. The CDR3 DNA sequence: TGTGCCAGCAGTGAAATCCGCGGGGAGCTGTTTTTT.

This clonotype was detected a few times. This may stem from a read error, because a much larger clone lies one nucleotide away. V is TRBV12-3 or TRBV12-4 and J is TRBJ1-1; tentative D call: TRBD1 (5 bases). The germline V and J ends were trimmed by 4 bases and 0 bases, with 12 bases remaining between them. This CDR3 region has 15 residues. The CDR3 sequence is CASSSTGRVNTEAFF. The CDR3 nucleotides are TGTGCCAGCAGTTCGACCGGCAGGGTGAACACTGAAGCTTTCTTT.

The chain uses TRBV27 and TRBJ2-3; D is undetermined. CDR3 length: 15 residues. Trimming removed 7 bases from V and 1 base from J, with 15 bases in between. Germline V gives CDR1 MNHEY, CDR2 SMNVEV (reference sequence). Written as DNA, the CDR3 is TGTGCCAGCACCTCAAGGGCCTTGGGCACAGATACGCAGTATTTT. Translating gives CASTSRALGTDTQYF.

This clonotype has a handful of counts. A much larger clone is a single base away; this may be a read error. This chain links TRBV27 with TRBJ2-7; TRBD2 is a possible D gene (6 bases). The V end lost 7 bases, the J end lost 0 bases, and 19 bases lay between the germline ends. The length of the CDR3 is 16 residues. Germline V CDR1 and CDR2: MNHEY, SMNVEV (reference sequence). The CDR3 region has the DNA TGTGCCAGCAAAGACCGAGGCGGGGTTAGCTCCTACGAGCAGTACTTC. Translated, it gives CASKDRGGVSSYEQYF.

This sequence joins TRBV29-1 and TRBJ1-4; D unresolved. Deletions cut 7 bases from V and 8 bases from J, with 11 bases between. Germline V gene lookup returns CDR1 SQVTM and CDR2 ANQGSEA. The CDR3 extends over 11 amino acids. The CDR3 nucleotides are TGCAGCGCCGAGCGAGGAGAAAAACTGTTTTTT. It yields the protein CSAERGEKLFF.